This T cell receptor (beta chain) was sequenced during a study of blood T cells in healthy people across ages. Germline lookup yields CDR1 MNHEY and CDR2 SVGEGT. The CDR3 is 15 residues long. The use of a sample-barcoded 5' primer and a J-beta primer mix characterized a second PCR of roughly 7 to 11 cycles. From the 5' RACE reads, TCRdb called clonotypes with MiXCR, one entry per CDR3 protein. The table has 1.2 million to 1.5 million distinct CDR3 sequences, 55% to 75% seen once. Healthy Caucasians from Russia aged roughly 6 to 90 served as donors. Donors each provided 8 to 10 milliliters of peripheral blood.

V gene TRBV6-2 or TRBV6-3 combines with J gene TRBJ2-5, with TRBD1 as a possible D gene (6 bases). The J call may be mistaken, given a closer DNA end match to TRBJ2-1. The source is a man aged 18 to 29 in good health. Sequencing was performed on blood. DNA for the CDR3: TGTGCCAGCCAACTCTTCAGGGGCGTTGGAGAGACCCAGTTCTTC. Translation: CASQLFRGVGETQFF.